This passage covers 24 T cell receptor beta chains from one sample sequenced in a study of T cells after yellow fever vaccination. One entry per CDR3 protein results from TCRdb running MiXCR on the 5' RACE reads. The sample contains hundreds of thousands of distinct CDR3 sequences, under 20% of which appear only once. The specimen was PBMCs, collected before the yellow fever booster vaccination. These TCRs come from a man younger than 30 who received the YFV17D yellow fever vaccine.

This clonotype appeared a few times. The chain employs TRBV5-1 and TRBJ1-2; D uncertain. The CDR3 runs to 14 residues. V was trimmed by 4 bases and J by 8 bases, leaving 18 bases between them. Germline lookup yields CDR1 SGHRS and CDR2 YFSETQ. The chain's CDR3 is CASSPTLAGYGYTF. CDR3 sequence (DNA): TGCGCCAGCAGCCCGACCTTGGCCGGGTACGGCTACACCTTC.

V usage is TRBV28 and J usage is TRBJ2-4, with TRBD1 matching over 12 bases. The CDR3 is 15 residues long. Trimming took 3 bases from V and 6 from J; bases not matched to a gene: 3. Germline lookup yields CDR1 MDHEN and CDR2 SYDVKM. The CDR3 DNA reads TGTGCCAGCAGTTTCCGGGACAGGGGGCGAAACATTCAGTACTTC. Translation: CASSFRDRGRNIQYF.

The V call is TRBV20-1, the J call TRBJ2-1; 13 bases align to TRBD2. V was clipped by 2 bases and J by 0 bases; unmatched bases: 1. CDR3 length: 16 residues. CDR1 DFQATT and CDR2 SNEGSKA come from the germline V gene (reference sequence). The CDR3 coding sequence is TGCAGTGCTAGATGGACTAGCGGGAGCTCCTACAATGAGCAGTTCTTC. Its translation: CSARWTSGSSYNEQFF.

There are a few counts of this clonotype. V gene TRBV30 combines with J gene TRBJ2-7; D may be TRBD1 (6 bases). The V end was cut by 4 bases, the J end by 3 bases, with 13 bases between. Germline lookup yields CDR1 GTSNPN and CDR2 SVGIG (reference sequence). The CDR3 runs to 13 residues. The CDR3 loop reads CAWKGTPYYEQYF. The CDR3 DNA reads TGTGCCTGGAAGGGGACACCCTACTACGAGCAGTACTTC.

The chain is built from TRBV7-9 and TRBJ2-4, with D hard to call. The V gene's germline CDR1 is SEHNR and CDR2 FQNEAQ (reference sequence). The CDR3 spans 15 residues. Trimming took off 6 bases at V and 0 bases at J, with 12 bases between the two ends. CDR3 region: CASSPALVAKNIQYF. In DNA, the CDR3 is TGTGCCAGCAGTCCAGCTCTTGTAGCCAAAAACATTCAGTACTTC.

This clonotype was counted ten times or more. Here the CDR3 reads CASSLVRSTEAFF. The CDR3 nucleotides are TGCGCCAGCAGCTTGGTTCGTTCCACTGAAGCTTTCTTT. This sequence joins TRBV5-1 and TRBJ1-1; no clear D. Germline CDR1 and CDR2: SGHRS and YFSETQ. The V end was cut by 0 bases, the J end by 4 bases, with 7 bases between. This CDR3 has 13 residues. Complete variable domain (other parts from reference TRBV5-1 and TRBJ1-1): KAGVTQTPRYLIKTRGQQVTLSCSPISGHRSVSWYQQTPGQGLQFLFEYFSETQRNKGNFPGRFSGRQFSNSRSEMNVSTLELGDSALYLCASSLVRSTEAFFGQGTRLTVV.

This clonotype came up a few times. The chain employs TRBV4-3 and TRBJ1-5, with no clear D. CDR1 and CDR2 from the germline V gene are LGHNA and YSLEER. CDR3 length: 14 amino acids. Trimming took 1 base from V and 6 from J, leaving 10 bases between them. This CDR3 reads CASSQGGFGQPQHF. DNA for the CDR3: TGCGCCAGCAGCCAAGGGGGTTTCGGTCAGCCCCAGCATTTT.

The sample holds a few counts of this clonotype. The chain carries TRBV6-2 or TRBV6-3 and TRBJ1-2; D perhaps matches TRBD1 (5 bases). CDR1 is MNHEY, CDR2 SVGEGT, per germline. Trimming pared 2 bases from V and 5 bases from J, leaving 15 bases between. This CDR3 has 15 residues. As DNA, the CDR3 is TGTGCCAGCAGTTACCAGGGTTATCGGACTTATGGCTACACCTTC. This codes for CASSYQGYRTYGYTF.

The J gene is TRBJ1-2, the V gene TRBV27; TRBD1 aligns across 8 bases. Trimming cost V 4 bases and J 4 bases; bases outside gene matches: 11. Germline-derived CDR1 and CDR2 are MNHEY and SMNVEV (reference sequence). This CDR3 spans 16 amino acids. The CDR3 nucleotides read TGTGCCAGCAGTTCACTCTGGACAGGGAGTAGCTATGGCTACACCTTC. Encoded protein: CASSSLWTGSSYGYTF.

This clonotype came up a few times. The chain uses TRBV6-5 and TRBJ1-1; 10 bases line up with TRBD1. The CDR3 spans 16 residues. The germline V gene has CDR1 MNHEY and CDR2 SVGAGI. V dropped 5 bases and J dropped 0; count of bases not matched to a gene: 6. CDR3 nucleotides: TGTGCCAGCAGTCGCGGACAGGGGGTTATGAACACTGAAGCTTTCTTT. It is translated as CASSRGQGVMNTEAFF.

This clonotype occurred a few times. CDR3 coding DNA: TGCGCCAGTTCCGGGACAGGGTCGGTCGAGCAGTACTTC. Protein product: CASSGTGSVEQYF. The chain employs TRBV5-1 and TRBJ2-7; 9 nucleotides line up with TRBD1. The CDR3 sequence is 13 residues long. Germline trimming cut 8 bases from V and 6 bases from J; bases unmatched to any gene: 9. The germline CDR1 and CDR2 sequences are SGHRS and YFSETQ.

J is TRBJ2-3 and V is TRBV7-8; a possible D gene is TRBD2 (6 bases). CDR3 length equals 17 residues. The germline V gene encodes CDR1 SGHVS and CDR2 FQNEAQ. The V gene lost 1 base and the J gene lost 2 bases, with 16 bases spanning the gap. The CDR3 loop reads CASSLGRRRGPTDTQYF. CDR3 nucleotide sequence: TGTGCCAGCAGCTTAGGCCGGCGGCGGGGCCCCACAGATACGCAGTATTTT.

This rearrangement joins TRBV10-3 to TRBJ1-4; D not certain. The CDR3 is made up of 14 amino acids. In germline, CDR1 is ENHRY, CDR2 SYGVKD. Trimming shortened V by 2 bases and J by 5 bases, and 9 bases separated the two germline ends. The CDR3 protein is CAISEDRKNEKLFF. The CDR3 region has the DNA TGTGCCATCAGTGAGGACCGAAAGAATGAAAAACTGTTTTTT.

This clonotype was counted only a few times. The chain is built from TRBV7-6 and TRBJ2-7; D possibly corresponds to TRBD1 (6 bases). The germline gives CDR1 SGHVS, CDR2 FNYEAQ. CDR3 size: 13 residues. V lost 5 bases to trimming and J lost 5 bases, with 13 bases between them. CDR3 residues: CASSPPGADEQYF. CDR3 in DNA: TGTGCCAGCAGCCCCCCAGGGGCCGACGAGCAGTACTTC.

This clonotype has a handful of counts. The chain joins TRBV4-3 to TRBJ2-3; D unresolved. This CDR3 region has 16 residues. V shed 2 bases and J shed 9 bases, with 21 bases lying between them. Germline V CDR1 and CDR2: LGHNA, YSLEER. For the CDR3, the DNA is TGCGCCAGCAGCCAACTGGGGTCTGTAAAAACGGAGACGCAGTATTTT. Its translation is CASSQLGSVKTETQYF.

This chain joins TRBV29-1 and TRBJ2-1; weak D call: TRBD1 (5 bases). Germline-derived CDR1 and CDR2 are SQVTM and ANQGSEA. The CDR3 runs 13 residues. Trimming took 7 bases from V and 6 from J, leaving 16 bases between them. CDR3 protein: CSAIRADFNEQFF. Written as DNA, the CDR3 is TGCAGCGCCATCAGGGCAGATTTCAATGAGCAGTTCTTC.

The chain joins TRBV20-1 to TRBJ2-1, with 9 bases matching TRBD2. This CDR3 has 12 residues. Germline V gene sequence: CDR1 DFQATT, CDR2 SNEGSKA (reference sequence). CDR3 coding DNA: TGCCGCATAGCGGGGGCGTGGGGTGAGCAGTTCTTC. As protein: CRIAGAWGEQFF.

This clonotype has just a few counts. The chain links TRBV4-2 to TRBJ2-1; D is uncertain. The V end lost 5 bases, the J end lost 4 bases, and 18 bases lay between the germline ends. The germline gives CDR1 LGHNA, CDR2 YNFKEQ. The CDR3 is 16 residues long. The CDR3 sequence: CASSEGNRPSYNEQFF. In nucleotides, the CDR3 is TGTGCCAGCAGCGAAGGGAACCGACCCTCATACAATGAGCAGTTCTTC.

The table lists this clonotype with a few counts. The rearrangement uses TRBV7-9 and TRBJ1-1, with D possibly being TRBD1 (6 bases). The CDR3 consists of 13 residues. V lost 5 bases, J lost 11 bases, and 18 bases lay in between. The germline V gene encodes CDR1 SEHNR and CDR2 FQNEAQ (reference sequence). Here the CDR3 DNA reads TGTGCCAGCAGCGAAAGACAGGTCCTTGGGGCTTTCTTT. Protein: CASSERQVLGAFF. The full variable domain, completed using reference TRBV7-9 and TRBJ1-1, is DTGVSQNPRHKITKRGQNVTFRCDPISEHNRLYWYRQTLGQGPEFLTYFQNEAQLEKSRLLSDRFSAERPKGSFSTLEIQRTEQGDSAMYLCASSERQVLGAFFGQGTRLTVV.

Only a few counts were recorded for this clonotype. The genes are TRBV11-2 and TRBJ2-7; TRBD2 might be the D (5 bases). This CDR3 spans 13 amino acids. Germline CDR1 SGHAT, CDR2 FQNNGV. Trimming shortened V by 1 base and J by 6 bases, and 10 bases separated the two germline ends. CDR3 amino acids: CASSLGRAGEQYV. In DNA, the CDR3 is TGTGCCAGCAGCTTAGGCCGGGCGGGCGAGCAGTACGTC.

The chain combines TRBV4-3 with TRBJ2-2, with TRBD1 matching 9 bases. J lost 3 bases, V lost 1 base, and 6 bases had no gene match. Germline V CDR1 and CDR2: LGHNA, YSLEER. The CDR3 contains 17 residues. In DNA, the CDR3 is TGCGCCAGCAGCCAAGCCCGGGGACAGGGTTACACCGGGGAGCTGTTTTTT. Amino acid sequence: CASSQARGQGYTGELFF.

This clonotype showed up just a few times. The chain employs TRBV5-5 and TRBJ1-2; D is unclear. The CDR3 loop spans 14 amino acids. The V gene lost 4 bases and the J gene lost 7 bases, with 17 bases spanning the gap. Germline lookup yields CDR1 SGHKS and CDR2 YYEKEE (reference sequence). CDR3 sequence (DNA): TGTGCCAGCAGCCCGAGCCACGGACGGGGTGGCTACACCTTC. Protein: CASSPSHGRGGYTF.

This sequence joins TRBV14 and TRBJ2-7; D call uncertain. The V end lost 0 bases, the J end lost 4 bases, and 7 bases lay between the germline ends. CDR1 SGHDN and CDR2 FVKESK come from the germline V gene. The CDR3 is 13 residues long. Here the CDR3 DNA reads TGTGCCAGCAGCCAAGATCCCAGGTACGAGCAGTACTTC. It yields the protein CASSQDPRYEQYF.

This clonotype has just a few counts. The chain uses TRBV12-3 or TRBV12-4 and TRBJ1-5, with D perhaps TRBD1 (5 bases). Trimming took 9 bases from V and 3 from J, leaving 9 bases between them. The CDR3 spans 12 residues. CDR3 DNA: TGTGCCAGTGGACAACTCAATCAGCCCCAGCATTTT. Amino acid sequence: CASGQLNQPQHF.